This T cell receptor (beta chain) derives from a study of OX40 agonist ivuxolimab in advanced cancers. Overall study context: Having had anti-PD-1, anti-PD-L1 or anti-CTLA-4 therapy before was allowed, and approximately 40% had some. Partial responses were achieved by three patients, of whom one had hepatocellular carcinoma and two had cutaneous melanoma.

The CDR3 is 15 amino acids. The germline gives CDR1 LGHNA, CDR2 YNFKEQ. Deletions cut 1 base from V and 5 bases from J, with 14 bases between. Concerning this clone: The antigen is not known.

Study observations and caveats: More expanded clones were found, on average, in CD8+ than in CD4+ T cells.

Assay used: immunoSEQ multiplex PCR; TCRdb lists only in-frame clones, some missing. This sample has 70,000 to 95,000 clones, with roughly 88% found just once. This TCR was sampled from an adult with an advanced solid tumor such as melanoma, head and neck, liver or kidney cancer. The chain carries TRBV4-2 and TRBJ1-2, with D possibly TRBD1 on 6 matching bases. Sequenced here: CD4+ or CD8+ T cells sorted from blood, sampled in a trial of the OX40 agonist ivuxolimab. The CDR3 sequence: CASSQVVLGAYGYTF. The CDR3 coding sequence is TGTGCCAGCAGCCAAGTGGTTCTGGGGGCGTATGGCTACACCTTC.